Listed below are T cell receptor beta chains from one sample, sequenced in a study of control samples from healthy donors and cancer patients. Clones were read by immunoSEQ multiplex PCR, and TCRdb kept only the in-frame ones, dropping some. Of approximately 220,000 clones in the sample, roughly 94% were seen once. The sequenced sample was blood. The receptors come from a man over 45 in good health. CDR3s include the opening cysteine and the closing phenylalanine or tryptophan. Each record gives: V gene, clone size, J gene, D gene, CDR3 DNA, CDR3 protein. A D gene is named only where the DNA matches it firmly. Some rows mark clone size as missing; the rest say once, few, many or name a class of expanded clone.

TRBV5-1	once	TRBJ1-2	-	TGCGCCAGCAGCTTGGACAGACAAGGCTACACCTTC	CASSLDRQGYTF
TRBV18	-	TRBJ2-3	-	TGTGCCAGCTCACCAATACTCGGTCGTAGGGCAGATACGCAGTATTTT	CASSPILGRRADTQYF
TRBV6-1	-	TRBJ1-2	-	TGTGCCAGCAGTGAGCCCCAGGGGCGTTGGGGCTACACCTTC	CASSEPQGRWGYTF
TRBV28	-	TRBJ2-7	TRBD1	TGTGCCAGCAGATGGATCGGGACAGGGTCGCCCTACGAGCAGTACTTC	CASRWIGTGSPYEQYF
TRBV3-1/TRBV3-2	once	TRBJ2-3	-	TGTGCCAGCAGCCAAGATCGGGGGGCTAAAACAGATACGCAGTATTTT	CASSQDRGAKTDTQYF
TRBV5-4	-	TRBJ2-5	TRBD2	TGTGCCAGCAGCGGAACCACGGCTAGCGGGGGAGGGACCCAGTACTTC	CASSGTTASGGGTQYF
TRBV11-3	-	TRBJ2-1	-	TGTGCCAGCAGCCTCTACTCAGGGGTTGGGAATGAGCAGTTCTTC	CASSLYSGVGNEQFF
TRBV2	-	TRBJ1-6	-	TGTGCCAGCAGCCTAAGGGGGTATGATTCACCCCTCCACTTT	CASSLRGYDSPLHF
TRBV14	-	TRBJ1-1	-	TGTGCCAGCAGCTTGATCGGGGTGGCGACTGAAGCTTTCTTT	CASSLIGVATEAFF
TRBV20-1	-	TRBJ1-1	-	TGCAGTGCTGCCCGGAACACTGAAGCTTTCTTT	CSAARNTEAFF
TRBV5-1	-	TRBJ2-5	TRBD1	TGCGCCAGCAGCTTGGCCCCCCTTAGACAGGGGGCCTTCGAGACCCAGTACTTC	CASSLAPLRQGAFETQYF
TRBV28	-	TRBJ1-2	-	TGTGCCAGCAGTTTAGTCGGGGCATCTGGCTACACCTTC	CASSLVGASGYTF
TRBV5-1	-	TRBJ2-1	TRBD1	TGCGCCAGCAGCTTGTCCTACAGGGGCAGCTCCTACAATGAGCAGTTCTTC	CASSLSYRGSSYNEQFF
TRBV27	-	TRBJ1-1	-	TGTGCCAGCAGTATGAGAGGCACTGAAGCTTTCTTT	CASSMRGTEAFF
TRBV5-4	-	TRBJ1-6	-	TGTGCCAGCAGCTTGGGCCGGGGCTCCTTGTCACCCCTCCACTTT	CASSLGRGSLSPLHF
TRBV12-3/TRBV12-4	-	TRBJ1-1	-	TGTGCCAGCAGTTTAAACCGGGACTCTAGAAAAATCTTT	CASSLNRDSRKIF
TRBV7-9	-	TRBJ1-3	TRBD1	TGTGCCAGCAGCCTAACAGGGGCTGGAAACACCATATATTTT	CASSLTGAGNTIYF
TRBV20-1	once	TRBJ1-2	-	TGCAGTGCTAGAGATGTCTATGGCTACACCTTC	CSARDVYGYTF
TRBV7-9	-	TRBJ1-2	-	TGTGCCAGCAGCTTAAGTCAGGGACAAGTTAACTATGGCTACACCTTC	CASSLSQGQVNYGYTF